The rows below give T cell receptor beta chains drawn from one sample of a study of cytomegalovirus exposure and HLA in healthy donors. The protocol was immunoSEQ multiplex PCR, while the TCRdb copy is restricted to in-frame clones and leaves out a portion. Of around 130,000 clones detected, 70% to 85% appear once; the ten largest clones hold approximately 1.1%. Sequenced material: PBMCs. The receptors stem from a boy younger than 18 in good health and CMV-seronegative. Each CDR3 is given with its conserved first and last residue. The order of the fields is V gene, J gene, D gene, clone size, CDR3 protein, CDR3 DNA. D genes are given only for firm matches. Some rows mark clone size as missing; the rest say once, few, many or name a class of expanded clone.

v_call: TRBV2
j_call: TRBJ2-1
d_call: TRBD2
clone_size: .
cdr3_aa: CASSETSGPPNEQFF
cdr3_nt: TGTGCCAGCAGTGAGACTAGCGGCCCTCCCAATGAGCAGTTCTTC

v_call: TRBV13
j_call: TRBJ1-2
d_call: TRBD1
clone_size: .
cdr3_aa: CASSRDRDSGYTF
cdr3_nt: TGTGCCAGCAGCCGCGACAGGGACAGCGGCTACACCTTC

v_call: TRBV2
j_call: TRBJ1-2
d_call: TRBD1
clone_size: .
cdr3_aa: CASSARTGGAGGYTF
cdr3_nt: TGTGCCAGCAGTGCGAGAACAGGGGGCGCAGGTGGCTACACCTTC

v_call: TRBV5-6
j_call: TRBJ2-2
d_call: TRBD2
clone_size: once
cdr3_aa: CASSRTSGRAYTGELFF
cdr3_nt: TGTGCCAGCAGCCGGACTAGCGGGAGGGCGTACACCGGGGAGCTGTTTTTT

v_call: TRBV7-9
j_call: TRBJ2-7
d_call: TRBD1
clone_size: .
cdr3_aa: CASSPLRGNEQYF
cdr3_nt: TGTGCCAGCAGCCCGCTCAGGGGGAACGAGCAGTACTTC

v_call: TRBV9
j_call: TRBJ2-5
d_call: .
clone_size: .
cdr3_aa: CASSRESQETQYF
cdr3_nt: TGTGCCAGCAGCAGGGAGTCCCAAGAGACCCAGTACTTC

v_call: TRBV5-5
j_call: TRBJ1-4
d_call: TRBD1
clone_size: .
cdr3_aa: CASSPGGANEKLFF
cdr3_nt: TGTGCCAGCAGCCCAGGGGGAGCTAATGAAAAACTGTTTTTT

v_call: TRBV19
j_call: TRBJ1-1
d_call: .
clone_size: .
cdr3_aa: CASSTRLNTEAFF
cdr3_nt: TGTGCCAGTAGCACCAGGTTGAACACTGAAGCTTTCTTT

v_call: TRBV19
j_call: TRBJ2-1
d_call: .
clone_size: .
cdr3_aa: CASGRGGSSYNEQFF
cdr3_nt: TGTGCCAGTGGGAGGGGGGGCAGCTCCTACAATGAGCAGTTCTTC

v_call: TRBV6-4
j_call: TRBJ2-3
d_call: .
clone_size: few
cdr3_aa: CASSDSESTDTQYF
cdr3_nt: TGTGCCAGCAGTGACTCGGAGAGCACAGATACGCAGTATTTT

v_call: TRBV4-1
j_call: TRBJ1-1
d_call: .
clone_size: .
cdr3_aa: CASSRFDSLNTEAFF
cdr3_nt: TGCGCCAGCAGCCGGTTCGACAGTCTTAACACTGAAGCTTTCTTT

v_call: TRBV4-3
j_call: TRBJ1-1
d_call: .
clone_size: few
cdr3_aa: CASSRGTLNTEAFF
cdr3_nt: TGCGCCAGCAGCCGAGGGACACTGAACACTGAAGCTTTCTTT

v_call: TRBV4-2
j_call: TRBJ2-7
d_call: TRBD2
clone_size: .
cdr3_aa: CASSQGPGLAIPEQYF
cdr3_nt: TGTGCCAGCAGCCAGGGACCGGGACTAGCGATCCCGGAGCAGTACTTC

v_call: TRBV6-5
j_call: TRBJ1-5
d_call: TRBD1
clone_size: .
cdr3_aa: CASSPDRPYQPQHF
cdr3_nt: TGTGCCAGCAGCCCGGACAGGCCTTATCAGCCCCAGCATTTT

v_call: TRBV14
j_call: TRBJ2-5
d_call: .
clone_size: .
cdr3_aa: CASSQVRGSSQTQYF
cdr3_nt: TGTGCCAGCAGCCAAGTGAGAGGCTCGAGTCAGACCCAGTACTTC

v_call: TRBV5-6
j_call: TRBJ2-3
d_call: .
clone_size: .
cdr3_aa: CASGITDTQYF
cdr3_nt: TGTGCCAGCGGCATAACAGATACGCAGTATTTT

v_call: TRBV6-6
j_call: TRBJ2-7
d_call: TRBD1
clone_size: .
cdr3_aa: CASSSPDRDSYEQYF
cdr3_nt: TGTGCCAGCAGTTCCCCGGACAGGGACTCCTACGAGCAGTACTTC